The 5 T cell receptor beta chains presented below share a single source sample, sequenced in a study of blood T cell repertoires in COVID-19 (TCRdb year 2020). Libraries were prepared through the immunoSEQ multiplex PCR assay. The clones in this table, taken by TCRdb from immuneACCESS, are in-frame only. Not every clone is retained; where verified, under half of the shortfall comes from an unresolved V gene, and the cause of the rest is unknown. The sample table holds some 100,000 clones, of which 84% were seen once. Together, the top ten hold 7.9% of the sample. Sequenced: peripheral blood. The receptor set was obtained from a woman older than 75 with active or convalescent COVID-19.

The rearrangement uses TRBV4-2 and TRBJ2-4; 7 bases are a match to TRBD2. After removal of 0 bases from V and 6 bases from J, the junction contained 11 bases not matched to a gene. Germline CDR1 reads LGHNA; CDR2 reads YNFKEQ. This CDR3 has 17 residues. The CDR3 here is CASSQDSTVGGLNIQYF. The CDR3 region has the DNA TGTGCCAGCAGCCAAGATTCGACTGTCGGGGGGTTAAACATTCAGTACTTC.

The chain uses TRBV3-1 (or the pseudogene TRBV3-2) and TRBJ2-2, with 8 bases lining up with TRBD1. The CDR3 runs 17 residues. Germline lookup yields CDR1 LGHDT and CDR2 YNNKEL (reference sequence). The V and J ends lost 3 bases and 5 bases, in that order; junction bases with no gene match: 11. CDR3 nucleotides: TGTGCCAGCAGCCACAACCTCATGGACAGGGCGACCGGGGAGCTGTTTTTT. Amino acids: CASSHNLMDRATGELFF.

The V and J genes are TRBV11-2 and TRBJ2-7, with TRBD2 matching over 8 bases. Germline assignment: CDR1 SGHAT and CDR2 FQNNGV. V lost 2 bases and J lost 2; bases outside the gene matches: 5. This CDR3 has 15 residues. The CDR3 spells CASSLSGSLPYEQYF. The CDR3 DNA is TGTGCCAGCAGCTTAAGCGGGAGTCTTCCCTACGAGCAGTACTTC.

The genes are TRBV5-6 and TRBJ2-5; tentative D call: TRBD2 (6 bases). Germline values: CDR1 SGHDT, CDR2 YYEEEE. Trimming took off 0 bases at V and 5 bases at J, with 11 bases between the two ends. The CDR3 extends over 14 amino acids. The CDR3 here is CASSLGGSGETQYF. The CDR3 DNA is TGTGCCAGCAGCTTGGGAGGGAGCGGGGAGACCCAGTACTTC. The entire variable domain, with the rest obtained from reference TRBV5-6 and TRBJ2-5, is as follows: DAGVTQSPTHLIKTRGQQVTLRCSPKSGHDTVSWYQQALGQGPQFIFQYYEEEERQRGNFPDRFSGHQFPNYSSELNVNALLLGDSALYLCASSLGGSGETQYFGPGTRLLVL.

The chain combines TRBV12-3 or TRBV12-4 with TRBJ2-1; possibly TRBD2 for D (6 bases). V lost 9 bases and J lost 4, with 10 bases in between. The CDR3 is 12 amino acids. CDR3: CASTGDYNEQFF. As DNA, the CDR3 is TGTGCCAGTACGGGGGATTACAATGAGCAGTTCTTC.